The 25 T cell receptor beta chains given below trace back to one sample, sequenced in a study of blood T cell repertoires in COVID-19. TCRdb's table, derived via immunoSEQ multiplex PCR, lists solely in-frame clones and lacks some. Among over 300,000 clones, around 87% were seen once, and the ten largest hold 6.5% to 7%. The sample taken for sequencing was peripheral blood. The receptors come from a man between 18 and 35 years old with active or convalescent COVID-19.

The chain links TRBV5-6 to TRBJ2-7, with 9 bases identical to TRBD2. This CDR3 is 14 amino acids long. With V trimmed by 5 bases and J by 7 bases, 10 bases remained unmatched. In germline, CDR1 is SGHDT, CDR2 YYEEEE. The CDR3 reads CASRRGVAGVEQYF. The CDR3 DNA reads TGTGCCAGCAGACGGGGGGTAGCGGGAGTTGAGCAGTACTTC.

V is TRBV4-1 and J is TRBJ1-5; D gene unclear. The CDR3 is made up of 16 amino acids. Deletions cut 4 bases from V and 4 bases from J, with 17 bases between. CDR1 MGHRA and CDR2 YSYEKL come from the germline V gene. The DNA of the CDR3 is TGCGCCAGCAGCCCGACGGCCAGCCCGGGTAATCAGCCCCAGCATTTT. Amino acids: CASSPTASPGNQPQHF.

V is TRBV6-5 and J is TRBJ1-1; D not resolved. Per germline, CDR1 MNHEY and CDR2 SVGAGI. The CDR3 is 15 amino acids. The germline V and J ends were trimmed by 3 bases and 1 base, with 12 bases remaining between them. In DNA, the CDR3 is TGTGCCAGCAGTTATATCGCCCCAGGGAACACTGAAGCTTTCTTT. As protein: CASSYIAPGNTEAFF.

The chain has TRBV18 and TRBJ2-3; D is possibly TRBD2 (7 bases). V was pared by 2 bases and J by 0 bases, with 12 bases between. Per germline, CDR1 KGHSH and CDR2 LQKENI. The CDR3 is made up of 16 amino acids. CDR3 protein: CASSPMAGASTDTQYF. The CDR3, as DNA: TGTGCCAGCTCACCAATGGCGGGGGCCAGCACAGATACGCAGTATTTT.

This clone was counted between two and nine times. The chain carries TRBV7-6 and TRBJ1-4, with a weak D call TRBD1 (5 bases). The CDR3 consists of 15 residues. The germline CDR1 and CDR2 sequences are SGHVS and FNYEAQ. Trimming took off 5 bases at V and 0 bases at J, with 10 bases between the two ends. CDR3 amino acids: CASSTTVATNEKLFF. Written as DNA, the CDR3 is TGTGCCAGCAGCACGACAGTTGCAACTAATGAAAAACTGTTTTTT.

The CDR3 DNA sequence: TGTGCCATCAGTAGGGACACCCACTGGAATGAGCAGTTCTTC. Its protein is CAISRDTHWNEQFF. J is TRBJ2-1 and V is TRBV10-3; D may be TRBD1 (6 bases). This CDR3 region has 14 residues. Trimming shortened V by 5 bases and J by 7 bases, and 15 bases separated the two germline ends. From germline, CDR1 is ENHRY and CDR2 SYGVKD.

V is TRBV29-1 and J is TRBJ2-1, with 7 bases identical to TRBD1. The CDR3 length is 15 residues. Germline V CDR1 and CDR2: SQVTM, ANQGSEA. The V gene end was trimmed by 4 bases and the J gene end by 4 bases; junction bases not matched to a gene: 10. In nucleotides, the CDR3 is TGCAGCGTTGCAAAACCAGGGGGTGGGTACAATGAGCAGTTCTTC. This translates into CSVAKPGGGYNEQFF.

The chain employs TRBV5-4 and TRBJ1-1, with D tentatively TRBD1 (6 bases). CDR3 length equals 15 residues. Germline V gives CDR1 SGHNT, CDR2 YYREEE (reference sequence). Trimming removed 2 bases from V and 3 bases from J, with 14 bases in between. The CDR3 here is CASSFLQGMDTEAFF. The CDR3 nucleotides read TGTGCCAGCAGCTTCCTCCAGGGGATGGACACTGAAGCTTTCTTT.

This clone showed up just once. V is TRBV19 and J is TRBJ1-5; tentatively, D is TRBD1 (5 bases). The ends were cut back, 5 bases at V and 6 bases at J, with 11 bases in the middle. Looked up from germline, CDR1 is LNHDA and CDR2 is SQIVND (reference sequence). The CDR3 covers 13 residues. CDR3 DNA: TGTGCCAGTAGTCGCCAGGGTTTTCAGCCCCAGCATTTT. It codes for CASSRQGFQPQHF.

The rearrangement links TRBV5-1 to TRBJ2-7; 11 nucleotides match TRBD1. Germline values: CDR1 SGHRS, CDR2 YFSETQ. The junction had 9 bases not matched to a gene; V was cut back by 0 bases and J by 1 base. The CDR3 runs to 18 residues. The CDR3 bases are TGCGCCAGCAGCTTGGCCAGGGAAGGACAGGGGGCATCCTACGAGCAGTACTTC. Residues: CASSLAREGQGASYEQYF.

This chain joins TRBV12-3 or TRBV12-4 and TRBJ1-6, with D perhaps matching TRBD1 (5 bases). With 7 bases removed from V and 10 bases from J, the gap between germline ends came to 14 bases. CDR3 size: 13 residues. The CDR3 DNA reads as TGTGCCAGCAAGGCAGGGTCTCGGTCACCCCTCCACTTT. Protein: CASKAGSRSPLHF.

The rearrangement uses TRBV14 and TRBJ1-3, with a possible D match to TRBD1 (6 bases). Trimming stripped 6 bases from V and 0 bases from J, with 15 bases between. The CDR3 consists of 16 residues. Germline assignment: CDR1 SGHDN and CDR2 FVKESK. The CDR3 sequence is CASSPSQGVSGNTIYF. The CDR3 DNA reads as TGTGCCAGCAGTCCTTCACAGGGAGTCTCTGGAAACACCATATATTTT.

V gene TRBV6-1 combines with J gene TRBJ1-1, with D possibly TRBD1 on 6 matching bases. Trimming cost V 2 bases and J 2 bases, with 24 bases left between them. Germline V gene data show CDR1 as MNHNS and CDR2 as SASEGT. The CDR3 consists of 19 residues. The DNA of the CDR3 is TGTGCCAGCAGTGAATATCCCCAAACCCGGGGGGGCGGAAACACTGAAGCTTTCTTT. It is translated as CASSEYPQTRGGGNTEAFF.

Here the CDR3 reads CASSLLAGAIGANVLTF. The CDR3 region has the DNA TGTGCCAGCAGCTTATTAGCAGGGGCGATTGGGGCCAACGTCCTGACTTTC. The V and J genes are TRBV11-3 and TRBJ2-6, with D possibly TRBD1 on 6 matching bases. The CDR3 length is 17 residues. The V gene's germline CDR1 is SGHNT and CDR2 YENEEA. Trimming cost V 2 bases and J 3 bases, with 14 bases left between them.

The J gene is TRBJ1-2, the V gene TRBV6-2 or TRBV6-3, with 8 bases matching TRBD1. The V gene end was trimmed by 2 bases and the J gene end by 2 bases; junction bases not matched to a gene: 4. CDR1 is MNHEY and CDR2 is SVGEGT in the germline V gene. The CDR3 is made up of 15 amino acids. This CDR3 reads CASSYGQGANYGYTF. DNA for the CDR3: TGTGCCAGCAGTTACGGGCAGGGGGCCAACTATGGCTACACCTTC.

The J gene is TRBJ2-5, the V gene TRBV2; D may be TRBD1 (6 bases). V was shortened by 8 bases and J by 1 base, with 14 bases between the two germline ends. The germline gives CDR1 SNHLY, CDR2 FYNNEI. The CDR3 length is 14 residues. The CDR3 DNA sequence: TGTGCCAGCTGGGCAGGGGTGGGCCAAGAGACCCAGTACTTC. The encoded protein is CASWAGVGQETQYF.

The rearrangement uses TRBV27 and TRBJ1-4, with 11 bases fitting TRBD1. The germline CDR1 and CDR2 sequences are MNHEY and SMNVEV (reference sequence). V lost 2 bases and J lost 0; bases outside the gene matches: 5. This CDR3 spans 18 amino acids. For the CDR3, the DNA is TGTGCCAGCAGTTTAAGGGGGACAGGGGGTGCAACTAATGAAAAACTGTTTTTT. It is translated as CASSLRGTGGATNEKLFF.

The V gene is TRBV7-3, the J gene TRBJ2-5, with 9 nucleotides matching TRBD2. The CDR3 runs 13 residues. Germline V gives CDR1 SGHTA, CDR2 FQGTGA. With 5 bases clipped from V and 5 bases from J, the junction kept 3 bases outside the gene matches. The CDR3 DNA sequence: TGTGCCAGCAGCAACGGACTAGCGGAGACCCAGTACTTC. Amino acid sequence: CASSNGLAETQYF.

CDR3 amino acids: CASSSNTRSSYNSPLHF. As DNA, the CDR3 is TGTGCCAGCAGTTCAAATACCCGGAGCTCCTATAATTCACCCCTCCACTTT. The chain is built from TRBV28 and TRBJ1-6; D remains unclear. V gave up 4 bases and J gave up 0 bases, with 13 bases separating them. The CDR3 consists of 17 residues. Germline V gene sequence: CDR1 MDHEN, CDR2 SYDVKM.

J is TRBJ2-7 and V is TRBV30; 12 bases match TRBD2. With 4 bases clipped from V and 3 bases from J, the junction kept 10 bases outside the gene matches. The CDR3 contains 16 residues. From germline, CDR1 is GTSNPN and CDR2 SVGIG (reference sequence). CDR3 loop: CAWNLGLAGSLYEQYF. The CDR3 DNA is TGTGCCTGGAACCTCGGACTAGCGGGAAGCCTCTACGAGCAGTACTTC. Full variable domain (rest looked up from reference TRBV30 and TRBJ2-7): SQTIHQWPATLVQPVGSPLSLECTVEGTSNPNLYWYRQAAGRGLQLLFYSVGIGQISSEVPQNLSASRPQDRQFILSSKKLLLSDSGFYLCAWNLGLAGSLYEQYFGPGTRLTVT.

The chain links TRBV7-2 to TRBJ2-2; weak D call: TRBD1 (6 bases). CDR1 SGHTA and CDR2 FQGNSA come from the germline V gene. Trimming left V 1 base short and J 4 bases short, with 16 bases between. This CDR3 has 17 residues. CDR3 sequence: CASSLVLGQRSTGELFF. The DNA for the CDR3 is TGTGCCAGCAGCTTAGTACTCGGACAGAGGAGCACCGGGGAGCTGTTTTTT. Supplemented by reference TRBV7-2 and TRBJ2-2, the full variable domain reads GAGVSQSPSNKVTEKGKDVELRCDPISGHTALYWYRQSLGQGLEFLIYFQGNSAPDKSGLPSDRFSAERTGGSVSTLTIQRTQQEDSAVYLCASSLVLGQRSTGELFFGEGSRLTVL.

This chain joins TRBV18 and TRBJ1-1; 10 nucleotides agree with TRBD1. The CDR3 runs to 16 residues. The germline V gene encodes CDR1 KGHSH and CDR2 LQKENI. The V gene end was trimmed by 5 bases and the J gene end by 1 base; junction bases not matched to a gene: 7. CDR3 amino acids: CASSKGTGVGNTEAFF. CDR3 DNA: TGTGCCAGCTCAAAAGGGACAGGGGTTGGGAACACTGAAGCTTTCTTT.

The chain recombines TRBV6-5 with TRBJ1-5, with D possibly being TRBD1 (6 bases). V was pared by 5 bases and J by 3 bases, with 14 bases between. CDR1 MNHEY and CDR2 SVGAGI come from the germline V gene. The CDR3 runs 15 residues. The CDR3 bases are TGTGCCAGCAGTCCGGCCCGGGGACACAATCAGCCCCAGCATTTT. As protein: CASSPARGHNQPQHF.

This chain links TRBV18 with TRBJ1-5; 12 bases are shared with TRBD1. The CDR3 is 17 amino acids. Germline CDR1 is KGHSH and CDR2 is LQKENI. With 3 bases clipped from V and 6 bases from J, the junction kept 9 bases outside the gene matches. The CDR3 coding sequence is TGTGCCAGCTCACCGGCACCGGGACAGGGGGCGGGTCAGCCCCAGCATTTT. It codes for CASSPAPGQGAGQPQHF. The full variable domain, rest sourced from reference TRBV18 and TRBJ1-5, is NAGVMQNPRHLVRRRGQEARLRCSPMKGHSHVYWYRQLPEEGLKFMVYLQKENIIDESGMPKERFSAEFPKEGPSILRIQQVVRGDSAAYFCASSPAPGQGAGQPQHFGDGTRLSIL.

The chain uses TRBV6-6 and TRBJ2-6, with 7 bases lining up with TRBD1. The CDR3 sequence is 18 residues long. The V segment lost 5 bases and the J segment 1 base; nucleotides outside the gene matches: 11. Germline assignment: CDR1 MNHNY and CDR2 SVGAGI (reference sequence). CDR3 loop: CASSLRLGGGSGANVLTF. CDR3 DNA sequence: TGTGCCAGCAGTCTCAGGCTAGGGGGCGGGTCTGGGGCCAACGTCCTGACTTTC.